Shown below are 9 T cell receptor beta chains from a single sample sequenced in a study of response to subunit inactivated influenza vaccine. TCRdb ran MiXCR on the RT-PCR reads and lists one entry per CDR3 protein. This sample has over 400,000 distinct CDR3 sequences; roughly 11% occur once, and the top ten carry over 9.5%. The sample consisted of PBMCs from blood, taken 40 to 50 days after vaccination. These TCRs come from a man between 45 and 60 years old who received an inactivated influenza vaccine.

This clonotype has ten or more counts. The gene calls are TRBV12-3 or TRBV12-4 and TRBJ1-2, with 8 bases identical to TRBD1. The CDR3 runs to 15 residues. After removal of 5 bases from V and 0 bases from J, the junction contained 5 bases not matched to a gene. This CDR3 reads CASSPGQGANYGYTF. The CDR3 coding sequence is TGTGCCAGCAGTCCAGGACAGGGAGCTAACTATGGCTACACCTTC.

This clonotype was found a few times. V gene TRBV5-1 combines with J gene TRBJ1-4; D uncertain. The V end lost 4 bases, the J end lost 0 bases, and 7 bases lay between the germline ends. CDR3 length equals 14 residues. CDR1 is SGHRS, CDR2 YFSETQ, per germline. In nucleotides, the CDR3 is TGCGCCAGCAGCCGAAACCCAACTAATGAAAAACTGTTTTTT. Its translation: CASSRNPTNEKLFF.

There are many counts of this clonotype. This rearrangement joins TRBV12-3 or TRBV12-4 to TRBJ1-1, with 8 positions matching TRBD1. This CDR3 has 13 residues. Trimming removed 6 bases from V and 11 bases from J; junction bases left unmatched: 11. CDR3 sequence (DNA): TGTGCCAGCAGCCCTCGGGACAGGAGGCATGCTTTCTTT. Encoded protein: CASSPRDRRHAFF.

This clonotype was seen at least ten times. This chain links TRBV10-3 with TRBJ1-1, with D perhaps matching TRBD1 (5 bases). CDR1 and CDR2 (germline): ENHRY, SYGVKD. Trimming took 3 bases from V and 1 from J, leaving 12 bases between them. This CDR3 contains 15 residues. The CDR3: CAISEAGRRNTEAFF. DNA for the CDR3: TGTGCCATCAGTGAAGCAGGGAGGCGGAACACTGAAGCTTTCTTT.

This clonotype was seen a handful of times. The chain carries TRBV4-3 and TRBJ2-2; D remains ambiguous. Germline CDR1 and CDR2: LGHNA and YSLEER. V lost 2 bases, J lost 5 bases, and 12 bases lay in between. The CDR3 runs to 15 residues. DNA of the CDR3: TGCGCCAGCAGCCAACTAGTCCGTGGGACCGGGGAGCTGTTTTTT. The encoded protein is CASSQLVRGTGELFF.

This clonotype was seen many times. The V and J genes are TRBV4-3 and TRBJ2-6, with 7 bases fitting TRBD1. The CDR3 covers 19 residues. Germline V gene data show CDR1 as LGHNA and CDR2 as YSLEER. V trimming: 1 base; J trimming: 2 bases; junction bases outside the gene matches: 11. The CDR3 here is CASSQARGTFEAGANVLTF. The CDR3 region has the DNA TGCGCCAGCAGCCAAGCCAGGGGGACCTTCGAAGCTGGGGCCAACGTCCTGACTTTC.

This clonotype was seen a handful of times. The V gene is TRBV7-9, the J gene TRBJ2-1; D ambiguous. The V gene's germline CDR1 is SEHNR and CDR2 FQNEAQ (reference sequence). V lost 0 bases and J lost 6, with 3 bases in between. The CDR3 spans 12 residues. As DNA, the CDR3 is TGTGCCAGCAGCTTAGCCATCAATGAGCAGTTCTTC. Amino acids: CASSLAINEQFF.

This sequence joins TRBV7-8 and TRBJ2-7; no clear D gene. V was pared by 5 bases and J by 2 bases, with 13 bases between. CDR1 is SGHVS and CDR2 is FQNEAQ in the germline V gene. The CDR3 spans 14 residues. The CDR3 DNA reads TGTGCCAGCAGCCTTGGAACTATCGCCTACGAGCAGTACTTC. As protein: CASSLGTIAYEQYF.

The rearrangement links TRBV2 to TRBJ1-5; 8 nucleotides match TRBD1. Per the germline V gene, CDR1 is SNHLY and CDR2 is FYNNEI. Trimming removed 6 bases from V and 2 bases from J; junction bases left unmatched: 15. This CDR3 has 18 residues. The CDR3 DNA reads TGTGCCAGCAGCAAGAGACAGGGGCAACGACGGGGCAATCAGCCCCAGCATTTT. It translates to CASSKRQGQRRGNQPQHF.